These 15 T cell receptor beta chains originate from one sample sequenced in a study of blood T cell repertoires in COVID-19. Using immunoSEQ multiplex PCR, the repertoire was profiled, and TCRdb retains in-frame clones only, with some absent. The table has fewer than 65,000 clones, about 88% seen once. Input material: peripheral blood. Receptor source: a human donor in a cohort sampled during active COVID-19.

The chain employs TRBV30 and TRBJ1-2, with a tentative D call TRBD1 (6 bases). V was shortened by 0 bases and J by 8 bases, with 22 bases between the two germline ends. CDR3 size: 16 residues. Germline CDR1 and CDR2: GTSNPN and SVGIG (reference sequence). The CDR3 loop is CAWSVPGMGRGEGYTF. CDR3 sequence (DNA): TGTGCCTGGAGTGTACCAGGAATGGGCAGGGGCGAAGGCTACACCTTC.

This clone occurred once. This CDR3 reads CASSRTGRSGYTF. The CDR3 coding sequence is TGTGCCAGCAGCCGGACAGGACGGAGTGGCTACACCTTC. The chain uses TRBV3-1 (or the pseudogene TRBV3-2) and TRBJ1-2, with 7 positions matching TRBD1. V dropped 4 bases and J dropped 7; count of bases not matched to a gene: 6. Germline CDR1 reads LGHDT; CDR2 reads YNNKEL (reference sequence). This CDR3 has 13 amino acids.

This chain joins TRBV6-4 and TRBJ2-7; TRBD2 is a possible D gene (7 bases). This CDR3 has 13 amino acids. Trimming left V 11 bases short and J 0 bases short, with 14 bases between. The germline V gene encodes CDR1 MRHNA and CDR2 SNTAGT. The CDR3 is CADGGASSYEQYF. The CDR3 region has the DNA TGTGCCGATGGGGGGGCCAGCTCCTACGAGCAGTACTTC.

The chain links TRBV29-1 to TRBJ2-1, with D perhaps TRBD2 (6 bases). This CDR3 region has 13 residues. Germline V gives CDR1 SQVTM, CDR2 ANQGSEA. The V gene lost 4 bases and the J gene lost 0 bases, with 7 bases spanning the gap. The CDR3 here is CSVARDSYNEQFF. The CDR3, as DNA: TGCAGCGTTGCGCGGGACTCCTACAATGAGCAGTTCTTC.

This chain joins TRBV13 and TRBJ2-3; weak D call: TRBD2 (6 bases). CDR1 is PRHDT and CDR2 is FYEKMQ in the germline V gene (reference sequence). Trimming shortened V by 5 bases and J by 7 bases, and 13 bases separated the two germline ends. The CDR3 runs 13 residues. CDR3 in DNA: TGTGCCAGCAGCCCCCCAGGAGGGAATACGCAGTATTTT. Encoded protein: CASSPPGGNTQYF.

Only a few counts were recorded for this clone. J is TRBJ1-5 and V is TRBV7-6; TRBD1 agrees at 9 bases. Germline trimming cut 5 bases from V and 3 bases from J; bases unmatched to any gene: 5. The CDR3 spans 15 residues. Germline V CDR1 and CDR2: SGHVS, FNYEAQ. CDR3 in DNA: TGTGCCAGCAGCCCCTGGGACAGGGACAATCAGCCCCAGCATTTT. Its translation is CASSPWDRDNQPQHF. The variable domain in full, with the rest retrieved from reference TRBV7-6 and TRBJ1-5, is GAGVSQSPRYKVTKRGQDVALRCDPISGHVSLYWYRQALGQGPEFLTYFNYEAQQDKSGLPNDRFSAERPEGSISTLTIQRTEQRDSAMYRCASSPWDRDNQPQHFGDGTRLSIL.

This rearrangement joins TRBV19 to TRBJ1-1; D uncertain. The CDR3 has 12 amino acids. Deletions cut 7 bases from V and 8 bases from J, with 14 bases between. Germline CDR1 is LNHDA and CDR2 is SQIVND (reference sequence). The CDR3 sequence: CASTLGLSEAFF. In DNA form, the CDR3 reads TGTGCCAGTACCCTCGGTTTAAGCGAAGCTTTCTTT.

The chain has TRBV7-9 and TRBJ2-7; tentatively, D is TRBD2 (6 bases). From germline, CDR1 is SEHNR and CDR2 FQNEAQ (reference sequence). The length of the CDR3 is 18 residues. V dropped 5 bases and J dropped 4 bases, with 27 bases sitting between them. CDR3 DNA: TGTGCCAGCAGCCACCAATTCCCCCGGGACTCTAGGGGTTACGAGCAGTACTTC. Its protein product is CASSHQFPRDSRGYEQYF.

The chain employs TRBV27 and TRBJ1-6, with 12 bases fitting TRBD1. Germline V gene data show CDR1 as MNHEY and CDR2 as SMNVEV (reference sequence). Trimming cost V 5 bases and J 6 bases; bases outside gene matches: 8. CDR3 length: 17 residues. CDR3 sequence (DNA): TGTGCCAGCAGTCTCCCGGGACAGGGGGCCTCTAATTCACCCCTCCACTTT. Amino acid sequence: CASSLPGQGASNSPLHF.

V and J are TRBV5-8 and TRBJ1-1, with D unresolved. The germline gives CDR1 SGHTS, CDR2 YDEGEE. V gave up 2 bases and J gave up 0 bases, with 11 bases separating them. The CDR3 has 15 amino acids. The CDR3 reads CASSLAQVVNTEAFF. CDR3 DNA: TGTGCCAGCAGCTTAGCCCAGGTTGTGAACACTGAAGCTTTCTTT.

This chain uses TRBV19 with TRBJ2-1, with 14 bases identical to TRBD2. V lost 6 bases, J lost 9 bases, and 10 bases stayed unmatched. The CDR3 length is 16 residues. CDR1 and CDR2 (germline): LNHDA, SQIVND (reference sequence). Here the CDR3 reads CASSDRRTSGRFEQFF. The CDR3 coding sequence is TGTGCCAGTAGCGACCGTCGGACTAGCGGGAGGTTTGAGCAGTTCTTC. The whole variable domain, filled in from reference TRBV19 and TRBJ2-1, reads DGGITQSPKYLFRKEGQNVTLSCEQNLNHDAMYWYRQDPGQGLRLIYYSQIVNDFQKGDIAEGYSVSREKKESFPLTVTSAQKNPTAFYLCASSDRRTSGRFEQFFGPGTRLTVL.

This chain connects TRBV27 to TRBJ2-3, with 7 bases lining up with TRBD2. The trim removed 3 bases at V and 2 bases at J, leaving 8 bases unmatched. This CDR3 is 16 amino acids long. Germline values: CDR1 MNHEY, CDR2 SMNVEV (reference sequence). CDR3 bases: TGTGCCAGCAGTTTTAAGGCTAGCGGTTACACAGATACGCAGTATTTT. As protein: CASSFKASGYTDTQYF.

This rearrangement joins TRBV7-2 to TRBJ2-5; no clear D. The CDR3 runs 12 residues. Germline values: CDR1 SGHTA, CDR2 FQGNSA. V was shortened by 6 bases and J by 7 bases, with 12 bases between the two germline ends. The CDR3 DNA is TGTGCCAGCAGTCCTCCTCACGGGACCCAGTACTTC. It translates to CASSPPHGTQYF.

The chain has TRBV11-3 and TRBJ2-2, with 11 bases identical to TRBD2. Looked up from germline, CDR1 is SGHNT and CDR2 is YENEEA. The CDR3 totals 17 residues. Unmatched junction bases numbered 6, after V lost 4 bases and J lost 2 bases. CDR3 DNA: TGTGCCAGCAGCTCACAAACTAGCGGGGGAAACACCGGGGAGCTGTTTTTT. Its translation is CASSSQTSGGNTGELFF.

This clone was recorded only once. V gene TRBV6-5 combines with J gene TRBJ1-4; D is possibly TRBD1 (5 bases). The V gene's germline CDR1 is MNHEY and CDR2 SVGAGI. Deletions cut 2 bases from V and 8 bases from J, with 12 bases between. The CDR3 has 14 amino acids. The CDR3 coding sequence is TGTGCCAGCAGTTACGGGGAGGGGATGGAAAAACTGTTTTTT. This sequence encodes CASSYGEGMEKLFF.